The subject of this entry is one TCR beta chain. The antigen remains undetermined. This CDR3 is 15 amino acids long. Trimming cost V 2 bases and J 0 bases, with 10 bases left between them. Germline CDR1 is MGHRA and CDR2 is YSYEKL. TCRdb's table, derived via immunoSEQ multiplex PCR, lists solely in-frame clones and lacks some. The sample contains about 670,000 clones, approximately 75% of which appear only once. These data come from a study of shared clonotypes between healthy human individuals. Regarding the study as a whole: It was only blood that was sampled, and tissue repertoires likely differ.

The material sequenced was memory CD4+ T cells sorted from blood. Indicated subset: CD45RA-negative fraction. This chain connects TRBV4-1 to TRBJ1-1, with D uncertain. The source of this sequence is a woman between 25 and 40 years old in good health. The CDR3 coding sequence is TGCGCCAGCAGCCAATGGCAGGAAATGAACACTGAAGCTTTCTTT. The encoded protein is CASSQWQEMNTEAFF.